This record covers a single T cell receptor beta chain. This specimen belongs to a study of radiotherapy plus CTLA-4 blockade in lung cancer. Repertoires were generated with immunoSEQ multiplex PCR, while TCRdb's copy carries only in-frame clones and drops some. The table has 53,000 or so clones, about 88% seen once; the top ten hold 7.8%. The sequencing used peripheral blood, collected from a patient treated with radiotherapy plus ipilimumab. The TCR sequence derives from a human donor with non-small cell lung cancer whose response to radiotherapy plus ipilimumab could not be evaluated.

CDR3 protein: CASSRADQETQYF. DNA for the CDR3: TGCGCCAGCAGCCGGGCAGACCAAGAGACCCAGTACTTC. This chain uses TRBV4-1 with TRBJ2-5, with no clear D. The germline V gene has CDR1 MGHRA and CDR2 YSYEKL. Trimming removed 4 bases from V and 0 bases from J, with 6 bases in between. The CDR3 totals 13 residues.